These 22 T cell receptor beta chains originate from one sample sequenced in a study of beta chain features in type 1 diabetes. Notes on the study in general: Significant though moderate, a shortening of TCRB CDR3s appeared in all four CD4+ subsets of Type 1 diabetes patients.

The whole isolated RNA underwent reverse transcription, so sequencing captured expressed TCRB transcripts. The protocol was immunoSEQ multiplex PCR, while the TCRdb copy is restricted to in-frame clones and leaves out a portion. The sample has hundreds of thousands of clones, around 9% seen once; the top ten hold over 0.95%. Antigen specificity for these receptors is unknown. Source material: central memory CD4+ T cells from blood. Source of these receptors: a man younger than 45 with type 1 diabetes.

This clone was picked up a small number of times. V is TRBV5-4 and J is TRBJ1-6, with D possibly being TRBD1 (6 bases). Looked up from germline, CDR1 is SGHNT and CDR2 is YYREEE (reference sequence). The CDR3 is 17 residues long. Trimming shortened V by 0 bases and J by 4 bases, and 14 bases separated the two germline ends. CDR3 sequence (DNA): TGTGCCAGCAGCTTGGGCAGGCCAGGGGAATATAATTCACCCCTCCACTTT. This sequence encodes CASSLGRPGEYNSPLHF.

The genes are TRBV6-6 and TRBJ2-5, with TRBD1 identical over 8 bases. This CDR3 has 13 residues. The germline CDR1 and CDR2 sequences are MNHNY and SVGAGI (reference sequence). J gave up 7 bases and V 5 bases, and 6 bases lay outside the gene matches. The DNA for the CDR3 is TGTGCCAGCAGTCTTGGACAGGGAGTGACCCAGTACTTC. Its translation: CASSLGQGVTQYF.

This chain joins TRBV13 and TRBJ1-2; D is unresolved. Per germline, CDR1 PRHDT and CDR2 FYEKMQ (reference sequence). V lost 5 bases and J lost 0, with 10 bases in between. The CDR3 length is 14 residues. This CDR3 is CASSDHLTNYGYTF. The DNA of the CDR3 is TGTGCCAGCAGCGATCACCTCACTAACTATGGCTACACCTTC.

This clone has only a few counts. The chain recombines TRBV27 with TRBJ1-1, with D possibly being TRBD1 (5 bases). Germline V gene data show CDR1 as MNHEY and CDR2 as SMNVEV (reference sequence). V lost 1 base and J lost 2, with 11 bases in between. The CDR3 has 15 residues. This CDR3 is CASSLWGMANTEAFF. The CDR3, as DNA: TGTGCCAGCAGTTTATGGGGGATGGCAAACACTGAAGCTTTCTTT.

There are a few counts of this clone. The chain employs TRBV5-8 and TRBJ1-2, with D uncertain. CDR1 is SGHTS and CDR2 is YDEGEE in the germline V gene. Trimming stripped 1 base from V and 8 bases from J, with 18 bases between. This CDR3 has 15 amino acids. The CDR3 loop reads CASSLRAEAIQGYTF. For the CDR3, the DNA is TGTGCCAGCAGCTTGCGGGCAGAGGCTATTCAAGGCTACACCTTC.

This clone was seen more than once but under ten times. The CDR3 DNA reads TGTGCCAGCACCCGGATAGCGGGGGGGCTAGGGGAGACCCAGTACTTC. Amino acid sequence: CASTRIAGGLGETQYF. V usage is TRBV7-2 and J usage is TRBJ2-5; 11 nucleotides match TRBD2. CDR1 is SGHTA, CDR2 FQGNSA, per germline. The V gene end was trimmed by 7 bases and the J gene end by 5 bases; junction bases not matched to a gene: 12. The CDR3 has 16 residues.

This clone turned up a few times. The CDR3 DNA is TGCGCCAGCAGCCATGCAAGGGCAGATACGCAGTATTTT. Its protein is CASSHARADTQYF. This chain links TRBV4-3 with TRBJ2-3; D is unclear. Trimming removed 3 bases at V and 4 bases at J, with 8 bases between. In germline, CDR1 is LGHNA, CDR2 YSLEER. CDR3 size: 13 residues.

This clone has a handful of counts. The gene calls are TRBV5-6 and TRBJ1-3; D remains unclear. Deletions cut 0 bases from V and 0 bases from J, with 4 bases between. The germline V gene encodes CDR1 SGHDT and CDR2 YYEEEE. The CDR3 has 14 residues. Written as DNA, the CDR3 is TGTGCCAGCAGCTTGGGACCCTCTGGAAACACCATATATTTT. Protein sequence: CASSLGPSGNTIYF.

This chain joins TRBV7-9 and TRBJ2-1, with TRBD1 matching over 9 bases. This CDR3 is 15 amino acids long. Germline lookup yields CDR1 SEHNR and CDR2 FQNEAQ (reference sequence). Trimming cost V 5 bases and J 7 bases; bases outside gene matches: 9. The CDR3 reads CASSLMGTGRNEQFF. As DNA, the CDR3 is TGTGCCAGCAGCCTCATGGGGACAGGGAGGAATGAGCAGTTCTTC.

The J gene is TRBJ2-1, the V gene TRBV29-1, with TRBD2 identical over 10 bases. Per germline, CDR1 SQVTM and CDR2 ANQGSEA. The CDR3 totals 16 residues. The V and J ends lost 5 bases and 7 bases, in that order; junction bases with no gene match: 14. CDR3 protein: CSVPTSGDGGRNEQFF. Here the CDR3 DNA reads TGCAGCGTTCCTACTAGCGGGGATGGGGGCAGGAATGAGCAGTTCTTC.

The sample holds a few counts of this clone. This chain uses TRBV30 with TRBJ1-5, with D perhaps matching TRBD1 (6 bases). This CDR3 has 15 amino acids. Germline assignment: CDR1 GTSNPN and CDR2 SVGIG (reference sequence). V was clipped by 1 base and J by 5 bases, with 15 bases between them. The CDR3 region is CAWSGRTGWDQPQHF. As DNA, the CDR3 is TGTGCCTGGAGTGGCCGAACAGGGTGGGATCAGCCCCAGCATTTT. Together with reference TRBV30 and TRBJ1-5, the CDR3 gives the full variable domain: SQTIHQWPATLVQPVGSPLSLECTVEGTSNPNLYWYRQAAGRGLQLLFYSVGIGQISSEVPQNLSASRPQDRQFILSSKKLLLSDSGFYLCAWSGRTGWDQPQHFGDGTRLSIL.

CDR3: CASSPRTKEGYEQYF. Written as DNA, the CDR3 is TGTGCCAGCTCACCGAGGACAAAAGAAGGGTACGAGCAGTACTTC. The chain combines TRBV18 with TRBJ2-7; D may be TRBD1 (5 bases). With 3 bases removed from V and 4 bases from J, the gap between germline ends came to 16 bases. The germline V gene has CDR1 KGHSH and CDR2 LQKENI. The CDR3 covers 15 residues.

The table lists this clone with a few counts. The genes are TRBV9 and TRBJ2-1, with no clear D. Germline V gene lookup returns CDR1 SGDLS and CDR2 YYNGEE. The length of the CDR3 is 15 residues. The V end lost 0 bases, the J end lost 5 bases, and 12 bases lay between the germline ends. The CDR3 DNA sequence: TGTGCCAGCAGCGTAGAGGGTACCCTACACAATGAGCAGTTCTTC. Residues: CASSVEGTLHNEQFF.

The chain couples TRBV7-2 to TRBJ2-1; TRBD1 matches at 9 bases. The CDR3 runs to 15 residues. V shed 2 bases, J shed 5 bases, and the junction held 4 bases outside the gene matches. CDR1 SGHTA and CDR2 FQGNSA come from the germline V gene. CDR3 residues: CASSLWTGVDNEQFF. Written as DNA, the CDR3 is TGTGCCAGCAGCTTATGGACAGGGGTCGACAATGAGCAGTTCTTC. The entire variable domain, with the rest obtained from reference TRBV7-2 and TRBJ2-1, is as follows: GAGVSQSPSNKVTEKGKDVELRCDPISGHTALYWYRQSLGQGLEFLIYFQGNSAPDKSGLPSDRFSAERTGGSVSTLTIQRTQQEDSAVYLCASSLWTGVDNEQFFGPGTRLTVL.

CDR3 amino acids: CATSPQGASYNEQFF. As DNA, the CDR3 is TGCGCCACCTCCCCGCAGGGGGCGTCCTACAATGAGCAGTTCTTC. This chain links TRBV5-1 with TRBJ2-1, with 8 nucleotides matching TRBD1. Germline loops: CDR1 SGHRS, CDR2 YFSETQ. The CDR3 has 15 amino acids. The J segment lost 1 base and the V segment lost 9 bases, leaving 9 bases of the junction unmatched.

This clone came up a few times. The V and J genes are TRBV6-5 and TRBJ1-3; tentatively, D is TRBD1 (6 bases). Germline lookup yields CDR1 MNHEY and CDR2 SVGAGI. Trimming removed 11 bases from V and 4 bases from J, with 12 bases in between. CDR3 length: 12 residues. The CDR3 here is CAATGTGNTIYF. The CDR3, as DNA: TGTGCCGCAACAGGGACCGGAAACACCATATATTTT.

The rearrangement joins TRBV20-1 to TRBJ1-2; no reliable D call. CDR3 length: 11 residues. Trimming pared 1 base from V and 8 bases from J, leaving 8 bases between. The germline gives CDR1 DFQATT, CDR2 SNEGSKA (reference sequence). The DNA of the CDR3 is TGCAGTGCTAGAGCTGACGGAGGCTACACCTTC. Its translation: CSARADGGYTF.

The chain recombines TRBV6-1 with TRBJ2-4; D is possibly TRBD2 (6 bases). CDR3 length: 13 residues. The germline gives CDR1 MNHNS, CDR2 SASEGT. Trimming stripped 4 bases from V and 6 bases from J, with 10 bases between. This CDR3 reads CASSGPGGNIQYF. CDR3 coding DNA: TGTGCCAGCAGTGGTCCCGGGGGAAACATTCAGTACTTC.

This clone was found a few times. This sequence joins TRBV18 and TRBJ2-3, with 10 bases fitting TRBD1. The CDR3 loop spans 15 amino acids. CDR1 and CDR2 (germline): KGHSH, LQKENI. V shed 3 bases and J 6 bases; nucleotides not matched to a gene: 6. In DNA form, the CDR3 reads TGTGCCAGCTCACCCCGACAGGGGGCATGGGATACGCAGTATTTT. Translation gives CASSPRQGAWDTQYF.

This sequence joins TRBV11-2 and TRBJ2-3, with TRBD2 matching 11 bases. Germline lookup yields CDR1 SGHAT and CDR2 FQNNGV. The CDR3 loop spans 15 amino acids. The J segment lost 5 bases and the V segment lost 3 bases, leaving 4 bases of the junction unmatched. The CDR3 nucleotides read TGTGCCAGCAGCTTCAATAGCGGGGGGGAAGATACGCAGTATTTT. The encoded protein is CASSFNSGGEDTQYF.

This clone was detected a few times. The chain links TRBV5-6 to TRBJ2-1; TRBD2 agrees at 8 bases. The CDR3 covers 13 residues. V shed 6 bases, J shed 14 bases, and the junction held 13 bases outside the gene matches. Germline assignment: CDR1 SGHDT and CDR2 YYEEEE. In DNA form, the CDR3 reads TGTGCCAGCAACCCATGGCGCCGTAGCGGGGAGTTCTTC. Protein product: CASNPWRRSGEFF.

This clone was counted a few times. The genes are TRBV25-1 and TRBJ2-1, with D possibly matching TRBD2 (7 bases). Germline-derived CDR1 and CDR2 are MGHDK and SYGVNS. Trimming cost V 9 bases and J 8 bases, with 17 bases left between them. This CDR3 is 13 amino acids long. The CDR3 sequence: CASQSTGRDEQFF. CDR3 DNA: TGTGCCAGTCAAAGCACAGGGAGGGATGAGCAGTTCTTC.